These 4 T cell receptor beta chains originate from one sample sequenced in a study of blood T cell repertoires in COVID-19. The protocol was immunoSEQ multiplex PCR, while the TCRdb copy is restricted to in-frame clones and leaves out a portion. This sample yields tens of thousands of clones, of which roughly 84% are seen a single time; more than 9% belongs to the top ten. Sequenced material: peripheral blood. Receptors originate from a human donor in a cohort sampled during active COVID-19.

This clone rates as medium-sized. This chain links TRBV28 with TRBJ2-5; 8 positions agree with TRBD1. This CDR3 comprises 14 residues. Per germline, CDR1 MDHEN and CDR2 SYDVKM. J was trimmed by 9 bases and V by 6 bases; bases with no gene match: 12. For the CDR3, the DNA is TGTGCCAGCAGCGCCGGGACAGGTCTCCGGGCCCAGTACTTC. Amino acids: CASSAGTGLRAQYF.

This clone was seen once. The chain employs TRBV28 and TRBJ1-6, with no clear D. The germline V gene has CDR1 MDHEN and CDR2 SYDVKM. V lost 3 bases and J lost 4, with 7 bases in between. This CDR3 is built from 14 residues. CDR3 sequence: CASSFQQYNSPLHF. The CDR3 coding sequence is TGTGCCAGCAGTTTTCAACAGTATAATTCACCCCTCCACTTT.

In nucleotides, the CDR3 is TGTGCCAGCAGTTTATCCCCCTATCGACAGGCATATTCCGCTTATGGCTACACCTTC. Protein sequence: CASSLSPYRQAYSAYGYTF. The V gene is TRBV28, the J gene TRBJ1-2; D is perhaps TRBD1 (6 bases). V dropped 1 base and J dropped 5 bases, with 26 bases sitting between them. CDR1 and CDR2 (germline): MDHEN, SYDVKM. The CDR3 runs 19 residues.

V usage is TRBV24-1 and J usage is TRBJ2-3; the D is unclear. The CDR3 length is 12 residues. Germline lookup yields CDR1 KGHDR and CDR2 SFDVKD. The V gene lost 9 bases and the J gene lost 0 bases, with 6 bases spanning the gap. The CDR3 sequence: CATLGSTDTQYF. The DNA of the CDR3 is TGTGCCACCCTAGGAAGCACAGATACGCAGTATTTT.